This entry features one T cell receptor beta chain sequence. A read error may produce the germline difference seen at one junction end. The data derive from a study of blood T cell repertoires in COVID-19. The wider study: T cells, B-cell-depleted T cells, or PBMCs provided the cDNA or gDNA that served as material.

Germline V CDR1 and CDR2: SSHAT, FNYEAQ (reference sequence). This CDR3 has 16 residues. In Seattle, patients joined the study during active infection and were tracked longitudinally. Repertoires were generated with immunoSEQ multiplex PCR, while TCRdb's copy carries only in-frame clones and drops some. The profile shows around 310,000 clones, around 87% of them singletons. This rearrangement joins TRBV7-7 to TRBJ2-5; no reliable D call. This clonotype originated in a woman aged 40 to 50 with COVID-19, enrolled during active disease. Sequencing input: peripheral blood. The chain's CDR3 is CASSLGLSPDQETQYF. The DNA of the CDR3 is TGTGCTAGCAGCTTAGGCCTCTCACCGGACCAAGAGACCCAGTACTTC.